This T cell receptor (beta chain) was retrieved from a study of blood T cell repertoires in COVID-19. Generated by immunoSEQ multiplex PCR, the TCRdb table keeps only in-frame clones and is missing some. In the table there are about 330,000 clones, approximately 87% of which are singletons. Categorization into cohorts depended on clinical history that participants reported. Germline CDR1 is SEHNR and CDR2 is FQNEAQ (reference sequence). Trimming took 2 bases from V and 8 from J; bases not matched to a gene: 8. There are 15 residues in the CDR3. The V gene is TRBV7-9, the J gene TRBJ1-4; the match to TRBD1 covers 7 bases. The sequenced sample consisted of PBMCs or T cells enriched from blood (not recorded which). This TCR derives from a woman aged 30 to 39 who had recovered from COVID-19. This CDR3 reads CASSLTGDAWEKLFF. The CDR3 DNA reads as TGTGCCAGCAGCTTAACAGGGGATGCATGGGAAAAACTGTTTTTT.